These 8 T cell receptor beta chains came from one sample sequenced in a study of OX40 agonist ivuxolimab in advanced cancers. The data were produced by immunoSEQ multiplex PCR, yet TCRdb's version contains in-frame clones alone and is incomplete. The sample consists of approximately 90,000 clones, approximately 90% of them appearing once. This sample comprised CD4+ or CD8+ T cells sorted from blood, obtained in a trial of the OX40 agonist ivuxolimab. The receptors come from an adult with an advanced solid tumor such as melanoma, head and neck, liver or kidney cancer.

This rearrangement joins TRBV10-3 to TRBJ2-3; D unclear. CDR3 size: 13 residues. Between the trimmed V and J ends, which lost 3 bases and 3 bases, there was a span of 7 bases. CDR1 is ENHRY, CDR2 SYGVKD, per germline. This CDR3 reads CAISDAATDTQYF. CDR3 nucleotides: TGTGCCATCAGTGATGCAGCGACAGATACGCAGTATTTT.

The sample holds a few counts of this clone. CDR3 nucleotide sequence: TGTGCCAGCAGTTTGTTGAGGGGTGCGGCCAATGAGCAGTTCTTC. Amino acids: CASSLLRGAANEQFF. The genes are TRBV27 and TRBJ2-1; either TRBD1 or TRBD2 may fit D (5 bases each). From germline, CDR1 is MNHEY and CDR2 SMNVEV (reference sequence). This CDR3 contains 15 residues. Trimming pared 3 bases from V and 6 bases from J, leaving 15 bases between.

The V call is TRBV7-8, the J call TRBJ2-2, with TRBD2 matching 10 bases. The CDR3 extends over 18 amino acids. Losses at the gene ends were 6 bases for V and 1 base for J; bases not matched to a gene: 11. The V gene's germline CDR1 is SGHVS and CDR2 FQNEAQ. The CDR3 bases are TGTGCCAGCAGATTTCCTAGGAGACTAGCGGGGAACACCGGGGAGCTGTTTTTT. Translated, it gives CASRFPRRLAGNTGELFF.

The rearrangement joins TRBV6-5 to TRBJ2-7, with 9 positions matching TRBD2. Germline V lookup: CDR1 MNHEY, CDR2 SVGAGI. V dropped 9 bases and J dropped 5; count of bases not matched to a gene: 11. The CDR3 contains 14 residues. The CDR3 DNA reads as TGTGCCAGTACTAATATAGCGGGGGCAAACGAGCAGTACTTC. Protein product: CASTNIAGANEQYF.

The CDR3 DNA follows: TGTGCCAGCAGCTTATATCCAGGGAGGGACTCACCCCTCCACTTT. This codes for CASSLYPGRDSPLHF. This chain uses TRBV7-2 with TRBJ1-6, with D tentatively TRBD1 (5 bases). The CDR3 is made up of 15 amino acids. Germline values: CDR1 SGHTA, CDR2 FQGNSA. With 2 bases removed from V and 10 bases from J, the gap between germline ends came to 15 bases.

The J gene is TRBJ2-5, the V gene TRBV6-1; the D gene is possibly TRBD1 (7 bases). V was trimmed by 4 bases and J by 5 bases, leaving 17 bases between them. Germline assignment: CDR1 MNHNS and CDR2 SASEGT. This CDR3 spans 15 amino acids. In nucleotides, the CDR3 is TGTGCCAGCAGTGCCCTAGACAGGGCGGGGGAGACCCAGTACTTC. Its protein product is CASSALDRAGETQYF.

The V and J genes are TRBV7-2 and TRBJ2-1; the match to TRBD1 covers 7 bases. Germline CDR1 and CDR2: SGHTA and FQGNSA. The CDR3 consists of 15 residues. The V and J ends lost 3 bases and 4 bases, in that order; junction bases with no gene match: 6. Here the CDR3 DNA reads TGTGCCAGCAGCTTTGAGGGGGCTAAATACAATGAGCAGTTCTTC. This sequence encodes CASSFEGAKYNEQFF. Based on the CDR3 plus reference TRBV7-2 and TRBJ2-1, the full variable domain is GAGVSQSPSNKVTEKGKDVELRCDPISGHTALYWYRQSLGQGLEFLIYFQGNSAPDKSGLPSDRFSAERTGGSVSTLTIQRTQQEDSAVYLCASSFEGAKYNEQFFGPGTRLTVL.

This rearrangement joins TRBV19 to TRBJ2-3; 16 bases are a match to TRBD2. This CDR3 has 18 residues. With V trimmed by 4 bases and J by 0 bases, 4 bases remained unmatched. Germline values: CDR1 LNHDA, CDR2 SQIVND (reference sequence). The CDR3 DNA sequence: TGTGCCAGTAGTAGGGGACTAGCGGGGGGGCAGAGCACAGATACGCAGTATTTT. This translates into CASSRGLAGGQSTDTQYF.